The 8 T cell receptor beta chains below all came from one sample that was sequenced in a study of T cell responses to AZD1222 COVID-19 vaccine. The protocol was immunoSEQ multiplex PCR, while the TCRdb copy is restricted to in-frame clones and leaves out a portion. The table has some 140,000 clones, more than 85% seen once; the top ten hold about 1.9%. This sample comprised peripheral blood, obtained 28 days after the second AZD1222 dose. The receptors derive from an adult who received the AZD1222 COVID-19 vaccine.

V is TRBV6-1 and J is TRBJ1-2; D remains unclear. The germline CDR1 and CDR2 sequences are MNHNS and SASEGT. This CDR3 has 13 residues. V was pared by 3 bases and J by 2 bases, with 7 bases between. The CDR3 here is CASSDGGNYGYTF. CDR3 coding DNA: TGTGCCAGCAGTGACGGCGGGAACTATGGCTACACCTTC.

The V and J genes are TRBV7-2 and TRBJ2-2, with D perhaps given as TRBD1 or TRBD2 (6 bases each). The CDR3 sequence is 14 residues long. Trimming stripped 0 bases from V and 7 bases from J, with 9 bases between. In germline, CDR1 is SGHTA, CDR2 FQGNSA. CDR3 bases: TGTGCCAGCAGCTTAGCGGGGGGCAGCGGGGAGCTGTTTTTT. It translates to CASSLAGGSGELFF. Looking up the rest from reference TRBV7-2 and TRBJ2-2 gives the full variable domain: GAGVSQSPSNKVTEKGKDVELRCDPISGHTALYWYRQSLGQGLEFLIYFQGNSAPDKSGLPSDRFSAERTGGSVSTLTIQRTQQEDSAVYLCASSLAGGSGELFFGEGSRLTVL.

V and J are TRBV7-9 and TRBJ2-1, with TRBD2 identical over 8 bases. Germline-derived CDR1 and CDR2 are SEHNR and FQNEAQ (reference sequence). The CDR3 is 15 amino acids. The V and J ends lost 6 bases and 4 bases, in that order; junction bases with no gene match: 8. Written as DNA, the CDR3 is TGTGCCAGCAGTGCCCCCGGGACTAGATACAATGAGCAGTTCTTC. Translating gives CASSAPGTRYNEQFF. Filled out from reference TRBV7-9 and TRBJ2-1, the complete variable domain reads DTGVSQNPRHKITKRGQNVTFRCDPISEHNRLYWYRQTLGQGPEFLTYFQNEAQLEKSRLLSDRFSAERPKGSFSTLEIQRTEQGDSAMYLCASSAPGTRYNEQFFGPGTRLTVL.

The chain links TRBV2 to TRBJ1-1; D is unresolved. This CDR3 contains 15 residues. Per the germline V gene, CDR1 is SNHLY and CDR2 is FYNNEI. V lost 7 bases and J lost 1, with 16 bases in between. The CDR3 DNA follows: TGTGCCAGCACCCCCGAGAAGGCACCGAACACTGAAGCTTTCTTT. The encoded protein is CASTPEKAPNTEAFF.

J is TRBJ2-5 and V is TRBV5-1, with D possibly matching TRBD1 (6 bases). This CDR3 spans 14 amino acids. Germline CDR1 is SGHRS and CDR2 is YFSETQ. V was cut by 4 bases and J by 2 bases, with 12 bases left in between. The CDR3 sequence is CASSDQGQQETQYF. The CDR3 DNA reads TGCGCCAGCAGCGATCAGGGACAACAAGAGACCCAGTACTTC.

This clone was seen only once. This chain uses TRBV11-3 with TRBJ2-1; TRBD2 agrees at 7 bases. CDR3 length equals 15 residues. Unmatched junction bases numbered 10, after V lost 5 bases and J lost 6 bases. Per the germline V gene, CDR1 is SGHNT and CDR2 is YENEEA. CDR3 sequence: CASSPRDRGSNEQFF. The DNA of the CDR3 is TGTGCCAGCAGCCCCCGCGACCGCGGGAGCAATGAGCAGTTCTTC.

The chain carries TRBV27 and TRBJ2-7, with 7 nucleotides matching TRBD2. The CDR3 sequence is 14 residues long. Germline CDR1 reads MNHEY; CDR2 reads SMNVEV (reference sequence). V was clipped by 8 bases and J by 5 bases; unmatched bases: 12. CDR3 DNA: TGTGCCAGCCGTTCAATGGGGGGGGGTAACGAGCAGTACTTC. This sequence encodes CASRSMGGGNEQYF.

In the case of this clone: Different DNA sequences within this sample yield the same CDR3. The rearrangement joins TRBV5-8 to TRBJ1-2, with D hard to call. The germline gives CDR1 SGHTS, CDR2 YDEGEE. The CDR3 spans 11 residues. Trimming took 1 base from V and 8 from J, leaving 6 bases between them. Written as DNA, the CDR3 is TGTGCCAGCAGCTTGTGGACCGGCTACACCTTC. Amino acids: CASSLWTGYTF.